A selection of T cell receptor beta chains follows, all from one sample in a study of glioma-infiltrating T cells. TCRdb reprocessed the multiplex PCR reads via MiXCR and lists one record per CDR3 protein. The sample yields approximately 400,000 distinct CDR3 sequences, less than 50% seen once. The specimen sequenced was glioma tissue, nonneoplastic brain tissue, or PBMCs (not recorded which). The origin of the receptors is a human donor with low-grade glioma or glioblastoma, undergoing nonglioma brain surgery, or in good health (not recorded which). The CDR3 runs from the conserved cysteine through the conserved F or W. The D gene is left open where the match is weak. Size values are once, few and many counts, or a class for expanded clones, and some rows have none.

TRBV20-1	TRBJ2-3	NA	TRBD2	CSTLYSGGAKMDTQYF	TGCAGTACCTTATATAGCGGGGGGGCCAAAATGGATACGCAGTATTTT
TRBV19	TRBJ2-3	NA	NA	CASSRVPTVETQYF	TGTGCCAGTAGTAGGGTCCCCACCGTTGAGACGCAGTATTTT
TRBV6-2/TRBV6-3	TRBJ2-7	NA	TRBD1	CASTRTGGYEQYF	TGTGCCAGCACCCGGACAGGGGGTTACGAGCAGTACTTC
TRBV27	TRBJ2-1	NA	NA	CASSAFVGVDEQFF	TGTGCCAGCAGTGCCTTTGTCGGGGTTGACGAGCAGTTCTTC
TRBV2	TRBJ2-1	NA	NA	CASSVGTGSFSNEQFF	TGTGCCAGCAGTGTAGGCACCGGGAGCTTCAGCAATGAGCAGTTCTTC
TRBV10-3	TRBJ1-3	few	NA	CAISESYGNTIYF	TGTGCCATCAGTGAGTCGTATGGAAACACCATATATTTT
TRBV6-1	TRBJ2-1	few	NA	CATWPRGGNEQFF	TGTGCCACCTGGCCCAGGGGAGGGAATGAGCAGTTCTTC
TRBV6-2/TRBV6-3	TRBJ1-5	many	NA	CASSLSFNQPQHF	TGTGCCAGCAGCTTGTCCTTCAATCAGCCCCAGCATTTT
TRBV20-1	TRBJ2-1	NA	NA	CSARDGGGRGYSSYNEQFF	TGCAGTGCTAGAGATGGAGGGGGGAGGGGCTATTCCTCCTACAATGAGCAGTTCTTC
TRBV4-2	TRBJ2-2	NA	NA	CASSYSGAGGTGELFF	TGTGCCAGCAGTTATTCGGGAGCAGGAGGAACCGGGGAGCTGTTTTTT
TRBV7-9	TRBJ1-2	NA	NA	CALGVNYGYTF	TGTGCCCTCGGGGTTAACTATGGCTACACCTTC
TRBV7-6	TRBJ2-7	NA	NA	CASSLDGDGSYEQYF	TGTGCCAGCAGCTTAGACGGGGATGGATCCTACGAGCAGTACTTC
TRBV6-1	TRBJ1-5	many	NA	CASSSPGQSNQPQHF	TGTGCCAGCAGTTCCCCAGGGCAGAGCAATCAGCCCCAGCATTTT
TRBV11-2	TRBJ1-3	NA	NA	CASSFRDLSGNTIYF	TGTGCCAGCAGCTTTCGGGATCTCTCTGGAAACACCATATATTTT
TRBV28	TRBJ2-2	many	NA	CASSTGAPGELFF	TGTGCCAGCAGTACCGGTGCCCCCGGGGAGCTGTTTTTT
TRBV7-2	TRBJ1-5	many	NA	CASEGPPGSNQPQHF	TGTGCCAGCGAGGGCCCTCCCGGTAGCAATCAGCCCCAGCATTTT
TRBV24-1	TRBJ2-1	NA	TRBD2	CATSGREPYNKQFF	TGTGCCACCAGTGGGCGGGAGCCTTACAATAAGCAGTTCTTC
TRBV20-1	TRBJ1-4	NA	TRBD1	CSARDDRQGMTEKLFF	TGCAGTGCTAGAGACGACCGACAGGGAATGACTGAAAAACTGTTTTTT
TRBV20-1	TRBJ2-7	NA	TRBD2	CSARGGGTSGNEQYF	TGCAGTGCTAGAGGGGGAGGGACTAGCGGGAACGAGCAGTACTTC
TRBV11-2	TRBJ2-1	few	TRBD2	CASSLRRLAGGLNEQFF	TGTGCCAGCAGCTTACGGCGACTAGCGGGAGGACTCAATGAGCAGTTCTTC
TRBV11-2	TRBJ2-7	NA	NA	CASSIGQRDEQYF	TGTGCCAGCAGCATTGGACAAAGGGACGAGCAGTACTTC
TRBV28	TRBJ2-1	NA	TRBD1	CASSLLWDRGTYEQFF	TGTGCCAGCAGTTTATTGTGGGACAGGGGAACCTACGAGCAGTTCTTC
TRBV28	TRBJ2-3	NA	NA	CASSFSTGTDTQYF	TGTGCCAGCAGTTTCTCGACGGGCACAGATACGCAGTATTTT
TRBV25-1	TRBJ1-1	NA	NA	CASSEWRGGTEAFF	TGTGCCAGCAGTGAATGGAGGGGCGGCACTGAAGCTTTCTTT
TRBV24-1	TRBJ2-4	NA	NA	CATSDSFSGGLAKNIQYF	TGTGCCACCAGTGATTCCTTTTCTGGAGGACTAGCCAAAAACATTCAGTACTTC
TRBV28	TRBJ2-7	NA	TRBD2	CATVPGLAGGRLSYEQYF	TGTGCCACCGTCCCGGGACTAGCGGGAGGCCGCCTTTCCTACGAGCAGTACTTC
TRBV4-1	TRBJ2-1	NA	TRBD2	CASSHAQLALTYNEQFF	TGCGCCAGCAGCCACGCCCAACTAGCGCTCACCTACAATGAGCAGTTCTTC
TRBV6-1	TRBJ2-1	NA	TRBD1	CASSRQGGETQFF	TGTGCCAGCAGTCGACAGGGGGGAGAGACCCAGTTCTTC
TRBV27	TRBJ2-5	many	TRBD1	CASSPHRQGQETQYF	TGTGCCAGCAGTCCCCATCGACAGGGCCAAGAGACCCAGTACTTC
TRBV2	TRBJ2-7	NA	NA	CATSYSSYEQYF	TGTGCCACCTCCTACAGCTCCTACGAGCAGTACTTC
TRBV6-6	TRBJ1-2	NA	NA	CASSYFQGYGYTF	TGTGCCAGCAGTTACTTCCAGGGTTATGGCTACACCTTC
TRBV24-1	TRBJ2-2	few	NA	CATSDSRPGTSNTGELFF	TGTGCCACCAGTGATTCCCGTCCCGGGACATCGAACACCGGGGAGCTGTTTTTT
TRBV3-1	TRBJ1-1	many	NA	CASSHTGLNTEAFF	TGTGCCAGCAGCCATACAGGGCTGAACACTGAAGCTTTCTTT
TRBV12-3/TRBV12-4	TRBJ1-5	NA	NA	CASSPSRINQPQHF	TGTGCCAGCAGTCCGAGTCGGATCAATCAGCCCCAGCATTTT
TRBV6-2/TRBV6-3	TRBJ2-1	NA	NA	CASSYRAGFGVVSYNEQFF	TGTGCCAGCAGTTACCGGGCTGGATTCGGGGTAGTATCCTACAATGAGCAGTTCTTC
TRBV20-1	TRBJ2-1	NA	TRBD2	CSARDGRENLDEQFF	TGCAGTGCTAGAGATGGGCGGGAGAACTTGGATGAGCAGTTCTTC
TRBV20-1	TRBJ2-7	few	TRBD2	CSARDRTSGTLVHEQYF	TGCAGTGCTAGAGATCGGACTAGCGGGACGCTAGTCCACGAGCAGTACTTC
TRBV20-1	TRBJ2-4	few	NA	CSALTGKAPKNIQYF	TGCAGTGCTCTCACCGGCAAAGCTCCCAAAAACATTCAGTACTTC
TRBV29-1	TRBJ2-7	NA	NA	CSVEGSAGDQYF	TGCAGCGTTGAAGGGTCAGCTGGGGATCAGTACTTC
TRBV7-3	TRBJ2-1	few	NA	CASFTGAFYNEQFF	TGTGCCAGCTTTACCGGAGCCTTCTACAATGAGCAGTTCTTC
TRBV27	TRBJ2-7	many	TRBD2	CATGGLAGGVNEQYF	TGTGCCACCGGGGGACTAGCGGGAGGAGTCAACGAGCAGTACTTC
TRBV4-2	TRBJ2-2	NA	TRBD2	CASSHPLAGDTGELFF	TGTGCCAGCAGCCACCCACTAGCGGGAGACACCGGGGAGCTGTTTTTT
TRBV28	TRBJ1-4	few	NA	CASSFSQGIPTNEKLFF	TGTGCCAGCAGTTTTAGTCAGGGGATTCCAACTAATGAAAAACTGTTTTTT